Each of the 30 T cell receptor beta chains below was sequenced from the same sample in a study of T cells after yellow fever vaccination (dated by TCRdb to about 2019). Receptors were amplified or captured by 5' RACE. The data were produced on an Illumina HiSeq 2500. TCRdb itself trimmed the public reads at Q25 with fastp, ran MiXCR and retained productive beta chains. Rows are combined by CDR3 protein, so each entry shows the most common genes and DNA. The sample records under 700,000 distinct CDR3 sequences, roughly 17% of which are singletons. The top ten hold approximately 15% of the sample. The label giving this sample's treatment or condition can be read as: live attenuated yellow fever vaccine strain. Sequenced material: PBMCs, taken roughly 5 days after the first yellow fever vaccination. The receptors here all came from a man aged 18-30 years who received the YFV17D yellow fever vaccine.

This clonotype was picked up a small number of times. This chain's CDR3 is CASSQPGQDRLRWEQYV. The CDR3 nucleotides are TGCGCCAGCAGCCAACCAGGACAGGATCGCCTACGTTGGGAGCAGTACGTC. This chain uses TRBV4-3 with TRBJ2-7; 7 nucleotides match TRBD1. This CDR3 comprises 17 residues. Per the germline V gene, CDR1 is LGHNA and CDR2 is YSLEER. V lost 2 bases, J lost 7 bases, and 17 bases stayed unmatched.

Only a few counts were recorded for this clonotype. The chain joins TRBV7-2 to TRBJ2-5; D gene unclear. This CDR3 contains 13 residues. The germline V gene has CDR1 SGHTA and CDR2 FQGNSA. The V end was cut by 5 bases, the J end by 2 bases, with 9 bases between. CDR3 sequence reads: CASSMTRQETQYF. Written as DNA, the CDR3 is TGTGCCAGCAGCATGACGAGACAAGAGACCCAGTACTTC.

J is TRBJ2-7 and V is TRBV21-1. TRBV21-1 is classified as a pseudogene. CDR3 size: 13 residues. The chain's CDR3 is CASSAGDPYEQYV. CDR3 nucleotides: TGTGCCAGCAGCGCTGGGGATCCCTACGAGCAGTACGTC.

The chain recombines TRBV12-3 or TRBV12-4 with TRBJ1-4, with D unclear. Trimming removed 7 bases from V and 0 bases from J, with 9 bases in between. This CDR3 contains 14 residues. The CDR3 sequence: CASMLIATNEKLFF. The DNA for the CDR3 is TGTGCCAGCATGTTAATTGCAACTAATGAAAAACTGTTTTTT.

This clonotype was detected only a few times. One junction end disagrees with the germline gene, perhaps due to a read error. V gene TRBV7-7 combines with J gene TRBJ2-3; 9 bases are a match to TRBD1. Germline V gene sequence: CDR1 SSHAT, CDR2 FNYEAQ (reference sequence). This CDR3 has 17 amino acids. The CDR3 DNA follows: TGTGCTAGCAGCTTGAACTCCGGGACAGGGTTATTGGATACGCAGTATTTT. As protein: CASSLNSGTGLLDTQYF.

The chain is built from TRBV2 and TRBJ1-6, with D possibly TRBD1 on 5 matching bases. This CDR3 contains 14 residues. The germline V gene has CDR1 SNHLY and CDR2 FYNNEI. V dropped 7 bases and J dropped 7 bases, with 14 bases sitting between them. The CDR3 loop reads CASTMGLTNSPLHF. In nucleotides, the CDR3 is TGTGCCAGCACGATGGGACTGACGAATTCACCCCTCCACTTT.

The chain employs TRBV7-2 and TRBJ2-5; D unresolved. Germline V gene sequence: CDR1 SGHTA, CDR2 FQGNSA. The CDR3 runs 13 residues. V was pared by 5 bases and J by 5 bases, with 12 bases between. The CDR3 coding sequence is TGTGCCAGCAGCAAAATACCGTCGGAGACCCAGTACTTC. Its protein is CASSKIPSETQYF.

The table lists this clonotype with many counts. This sequence joins TRBV6-1 and TRBJ1-2, with TRBD1 identical over 9 bases. Trimming took 5 bases from V and 1 from J; bases not matched to a gene: 2. This CDR3 is built from 14 residues. Germline V gene sequence: CDR1 MNHNS, CDR2 SASEGT. CDR3 nucleotides: TGTGCCAGCAGTCGGGACAGGGATAACTATGGCTACACCTTC. It yields the protein CASSRDRDNYGYTF.

This clonotype was found a few times. The V call is TRBV5-1, the J call TRBJ1-2; no clear D gene. Germline CDR1 SGHRS, CDR2 YFSETQ. CDR3 length: 14 amino acids. The V and J ends lost 2 bases and 0 bases respectively, with 8 bases between them. The CDR3 DNA sequence: TGCGCCAGCAGCTTTCCAGGCTCTAACTATGGCTACACCTTC. Its translation is CASSFPGSNYGYTF.

The chain couples TRBV5-5 to TRBJ2-7; 8 nucleotides match TRBD2. The CDR3 is 15 residues long. V was pared by 0 bases and J by 5 bases, with 7 bases of the junction left unmatched. Germline CDR1 reads SGHKS; CDR2 reads YYEKEE (reference sequence). The CDR3 loop reads CASSLAGGQVDEQYV. As DNA, the CDR3 is TGTGCCAGCAGCTTGGCGGGGGGGCAGGTCGACGAGCAGTACGTC.

J is TRBJ2-3 and V is TRBV20-1, with 10 bases lining up with TRBD2. This CDR3 comprises 19 residues. Germline V gene lookup returns CDR1 DFQATT and CDR2 SNEGSKA (reference sequence). Unmatched junction bases numbered 14, after V lost 1 base and J lost 1 base. Here the CDR3 reads CSARVYRGSGGAGTDTQYF. The CDR3 DNA reads as TGCAGTGCTAGAGTTTATCGGGGGAGCGGGGGGGCGGGCACAGATACGCAGTATTTT.

The chain links TRBV5-4 to TRBJ1-2; 11 nucleotides agree with TRBD1. V shed 4 bases and J 7 bases; nucleotides not matched to a gene: 9. This CDR3 has 15 residues. Germline V gene lookup returns CDR1 SGHNT and CDR2 YYREEE (reference sequence). The chain's CDR3 is CASSAPGTGGRGYTF. CDR3 in DNA: TGTGCCAGCAGCGCCCCCGGGACAGGGGGACGTGGCTACACCTTC.

The chain joins TRBV6-2 or TRBV6-3 to TRBJ1-5; unclear D gene. The CDR3 spans 14 residues. CDR1 MNHEY and CDR2 SVGEGT come from the germline V gene. Trimming shortened V by 4 bases and J by 9 bases, and 16 bases separated the two germline ends. The CDR3 DNA sequence: TGTGCCAGCAGTTTCCTGAGCTTTGGTGGGCCCCAGCATTTT. This sequence encodes CASSFLSFGGPQHF.

The V call is TRBV5-4, the J call TRBJ2-5; no clear D gene. This CDR3 is built from 14 residues. V lost 0 bases and J 2 bases, leaving 8 bases between the germline ends. Germline CDR1 reads SGHNT; CDR2 reads YYREEE (reference sequence). DNA of the CDR3: TGTGCCAGCAGCTTGGACTTAGGGCAAGAGACCCAGTACTTC. Its translation: CASSLDLGQETQYF.

Here the CDR3 DNA reads TGCAGTGCTACGTTCGAGACAGGGCCTGAAAAACTGTTTTTT. This translates into CSATFETGPEKLFF. V usage is TRBV20-1 and J usage is TRBJ1-4, with TRBD1 matching 7 bases. Germline CDR1 and CDR2: DFQATT and SNEGSKA (reference sequence). Trimming took 4 bases from V and 7 from J; bases not matched to a gene: 9. The CDR3 contains 14 residues.

This clonotype was detected many times. The rearrangement uses TRBV12-3 or TRBV12-4 and TRBJ2-2, with D possibly TRBD2 on 7 matching bases. The CDR3 length is 16 residues. V was shortened by 7 bases and J by 2 bases, with 17 bases between the two germline ends. DNA of the CDR3: TGTGCCAGCACCCCCGTAAGGGGGGGCAACACCGGGGAGCTGTTTTTT. Its protein is CASTPVRGGNTGELFF.

V and J are TRBV18 and TRBJ2-3, with a tentative D call TRBD1 (5 bases). Per germline, CDR1 KGHSH and CDR2 LQKENI. The CDR3 sequence is 15 residues long. V gave up 2 bases and J gave up 0 bases, with 9 bases separating them. Here the CDR3 reads CASSPWQGSTDTQYF. The DNA for the CDR3 is TGTGCCAGCTCACCATGGCAGGGCAGCACAGATACGCAGTATTTT.

The V and J genes are TRBV6-5 and TRBJ1-1, with D possibly TRBD1 on 6 matching bases. Trimming stripped 7 bases from V and 3 bases from J, with 9 bases between. In germline, CDR1 is MNHEY, CDR2 SVGAGI. This CDR3 comprises 12 residues. The CDR3 region is CASTRGDTEAFF. In DNA form, the CDR3 reads TGTGCCAGCACTAGGGGGGACACTGAAGCTTTCTTT.

The V gene is TRBV18, the J gene TRBJ2-2, with D uncertain. The ends were cut back, 3 bases at V and 0 bases at J, with 14 bases in the middle. This CDR3 comprises 17 residues. CDR1 and CDR2 (germline): KGHSH, LQKENI. CDR3 region: CASSPSLAFPNTGELFF. CDR3 nucleotides: TGTGCCAGCTCACCGTCCCTGGCCTTTCCGAACACCGGGGAGCTGTTTTTT. Based on the CDR3 plus reference TRBV18 and TRBJ2-2, the full variable domain is NAGVMQNPRHLVRRRGQEARLRCSPMKGHSHVYWYRQLPEEGLKFMVYLQKENIIDESGMPKERFSAEFPKEGPSILRIQQVVRGDSAAYFCASSPSLAFPNTGELFFGEGSRLTVL.

The CDR3 DNA reads TGTGCCATCAGTGGGACTAGCGGGGGTACCTACGAGCAGTACTTC. Translated: CAISGTSGGTYEQYF. The chain employs TRBV10-3 and TRBJ2-7, with 13 bases matching TRBD2. CDR1 and CDR2 (germline): ENHRY, SYGVKD. V gave up 4 bases and J gave up 2 bases; unmatched junction bases: 2. CDR3 length: 15 residues.

The chain couples TRBV29-1 to TRBJ1-5, with D possibly being TRBD1 (5 bases). Germline V CDR1 and CDR2: SQVTM, ANQGSEA. The CDR3 spans 12 residues. Trimming took off 4 bases at V and 4 bases at J, with 8 bases between the two ends. The CDR3 loop reads CSVVQGNQPQHF. DNA of the CDR3: TGCAGCGTTGTGCAGGGTAATCAGCCCCAGCATTTT.

The chain links TRBV7-2 to TRBJ2-3; the D gene is possibly TRBD2 (7 bases). Trimming left V 7 bases short and J 6 bases short, with 14 bases between. From germline, CDR1 is SGHTA and CDR2 FQGNSA. The length of the CDR3 is 13 residues. The CDR3 protein is CASIFRGGDTQYF. The CDR3 nucleotides read TGTGCCAGCATTTTTAGGGGGGGGGATACGCAGTATTTT.

This clonotype was detected once. The gene calls are TRBV9 and TRBJ2-5; 9 bases are a match to TRBD1. The V gene end was trimmed by 3 bases and the J gene end by 4 bases; junction bases not matched to a gene: 7. The CDR3 sequence is 15 residues long. Per germline, CDR1 SGDLS and CDR2 YYNGEE. The CDR3 DNA reads TGTGCCAGCAGCGGCCGGGACAGGGTGATAGAGACCCAGTACTTC. Its translation is CASSGRDRVIETQYF.

With regard to this clonotype: The junction departs from germline at one end; a sequencing error may be responsible. The genes are TRBV5-1 and TRBJ1-5; D is uncertain. Germline-derived CDR1 and CDR2 are SGHRS and YFSETQ. CDR3 length equals 15 residues. CDR3 in DNA: TGCGCCAGCAGAAGTGGCAGTGGAAGCAATAAGCCCCAGCATTTT. It encodes CASRSGSGSNKPQHF.

The chain recombines TRBV4-2 with TRBJ1-2, with 9 positions matching TRBD1. Germline V gene lookup returns CDR1 LGHNA and CDR2 YNFKEQ. V gave up 2 bases and J gave up 2 bases; unmatched junction bases: 3. This CDR3 has 15 amino acids. CDR3 DNA sequence: TGTGCCAGCAGCCAACCTGGACAGGGGAACTATGGCTACACCTTC. It yields the protein CASSQPGQGNYGYTF.

V usage is TRBV5-5 and J usage is TRBJ2-5, with 8 bases fitting TRBD1. This CDR3 contains 17 residues. From germline, CDR1 is SGHKS and CDR2 YYEKEE (reference sequence). V shed 0 bases, J shed 3 bases, and the junction held 10 bases outside the gene matches. CDR3 in DNA: TGTGCCAGCAGCTTGGAACCTACCCACAGGGGGGAAGAGACCCAGTACTTC. As protein: CASSLEPTHRGEETQYF. Based on the CDR3 plus reference TRBV5-5 and TRBJ2-5, the full variable domain is DAGVTQSPTHLIKTRGQQVTLRCSPISGHKSVSWYQQVLGQGPQFIFQYYEKEERGRGNFPDRFSARQFPNYSSELNVNALLLGDSALYLCASSLEPTHRGEETQYFGPGTRLLVL.

The chain links TRBV7-2 to TRBJ2-3; TRBD2 might be the D (5 bases). The CDR3 is 13 residues long. V dropped 5 bases and J dropped 6 bases, with 12 bases sitting between them. Germline values: CDR1 SGHTA, CDR2 FQGNSA. The CDR3 DNA is TGTGCCAGCAGCGGCGGTCCGGGGGATACGCAGTATTTT. It translates to CASSGGPGDTQYF. Variable domain in full (rest from reference TRBV7-2 and TRBJ2-3): GAGVSQSPSNKVTEKGKDVELRCDPISGHTALYWYRQSLGQGLEFLIYFQGNSAPDKSGLPSDRFSAERTGGSVSTLTIQRTQQEDSAVYLCASSGGPGDTQYFGPGTRLTVL.

The gene calls are TRBV29-1 and TRBJ2-1; D tentatively reads TRBD1 or TRBD2 (6 bases each). With 3 bases removed from V and 3 bases from J, the gap between germline ends came to 18 bases. The germline V gene encodes CDR1 SQVTM and CDR2 ANQGSEA. This CDR3 is built from 16 residues. CDR3 region: CSVETEGGLDYNEQFF. DNA for the CDR3: TGCAGCGTTGAGACCGAGGGGGGTCTGGACTACAATGAGCAGTTCTTC.

This clonotype was observed a handful of times. The chain is built from TRBV7-9 and TRBJ2-7; TRBD2 matches 14 bases. The germline CDR1 and CDR2 sequences are SEHNR and FQNEAQ (reference sequence). Unmatched junction bases numbered 10, after V lost 3 bases and J lost 6 bases. This CDR3 has 17 amino acids. CDR3 in amino acids: CASSFRTSGGKAFEQYF. CDR3 DNA sequence: TGTGCCAGCAGCTTCAGGACTAGCGGGGGGAAGGCGTTCGAGCAGTACTTC.

The rearrangement links TRBV11-2 to TRBJ2-7; D is uncertain. With 5 bases removed from V and 11 bases from J, the gap between germline ends came to 13 bases. Germline-derived CDR1 and CDR2 are SGHAT and FQNNGV. This CDR3 comprises 11 residues. The CDR3 loop reads CASSLHEREYF. DNA for the CDR3: TGTGCCAGCAGCCTACACGAACGAGAGTACTTC. Based on the CDR3 plus reference TRBV11-2 and TRBJ2-7, the full variable domain is EAGVAQSPRYKIIEKRQSVAFWCNPISGHATLYWYQQILGQGPKLLIQFQNNGVVDDSQLPKDRFSAERLKGVDSTLKIQPAKLEDSAVYLCASSLHEREYFGPGTRLTVT.